Described below is a single T cell receptor beta chain sequence and its context. No antigen is known for it. These data come from a study of long-term antiretroviral therapy in people with HIV. Study findings and constraints: The range of CDR3 lengths in HIV repertoires proved narrower than that found in controls.

Germline assignment: CDR1 LGHNA and CDR2 YSLEER. V was cut by 4 bases and J by 4 bases, with 13 bases left in between. This CDR3 is built from 15 residues. Runs used v3.0 of the immunoSEQ assay and were done at survey level. TCRdb keeps only in-frame clones here, not all; method: immunoSEQ multiplex PCR. The sample has about 12,000 clones; 60% to 75% are singletons. Per donor, a minimum of one pre-ART and a minimum of two post-ART PBMC samples were available. The receptor was derived from a middle-aged man with HIV. The V gene is TRBV4-3, the J gene TRBJ1-4, with D unresolved. Sequenced here: unsorted PBMCs, sampled about 3.3 years before starting antiretroviral therapy. Written as DNA, the CDR3 is TGCGCCAGCAGCCGCCCGACATCGGGTAATGAAAAACTGTTTTTT. It encodes CASSRPTSGNEKLFF.